These T cell receptor beta chains were read from a single sample in a study of T cell responses to AZD1222 COVID-19 vaccine. Sequenced by immunoSEQ multiplex PCR; TCRdb stores in-frame clones only, minus some. The sample includes about 93,000 clones, roughly 85% of them seen just once. Source: peripheral blood, taken on day 0 of AZD1222 vaccination. These receptors came from an adult in good health. Both conserved end residues are part of each CDR3. A D gene is named only where the DNA matches it firmly. Clone size appears in some rows only: once, few, many, or a class for an expanded clone.

abundance | j_gene | v_gene | d_gene | CDR3aa | CDR3nt
- | TRBJ2-1 | TRBV29-1 | TRBD2 | CSVEEAGSSYNEQFF | TGCAGCGTTGAGGAAGCGGGAAGCTCCTACAATGAGCAGTTCTTC
- | TRBJ1-2 | TRBV10-2 | - | CASSEAGAGYTF | TGCGCCAGCAGTGAAGCAGGGGCTGGCTACACCTTC
- | TRBJ1-5 | TRBV16 | - | CASSSSSSSGQPQHF | TGTGCCAGCAGTTCATCCAGCTCCTCGGGGCAGCCCCAGCATTTT
- | TRBJ1-3 | TRBV2 | - | CASSDRTVGNTIYF | TGTGCCAGCAGTGACAGGACGGTTGGAAACACCATATATTTT
- | TRBJ1-4 | TRBV24-1 | - | CATRFGTSLTTNEKLFF | TGTGCCACCCGCTTCGGGACCTCTCTTACAACTAATGAAAAACTGTTTTTT
- | TRBJ2-3 | TRBV15 | - | CATSNQGDGVDTQYF | TGTGCCACCAGCAATCAGGGCGATGGGGTGGATACGCAGTATTTT
- | TRBJ1-2 | TRBV30 | TRBD1 | CAWSEGTGVGGYTF | TGTGCCTGGAGTGAGGGGACAGGGGTAGGAGGCTACACCTTC
- | TRBJ1-1 | TRBV3-1/TRBV3-2 | TRBD1 | CASSPDRGIEAFF | TGTGCCAGCAGCCCGGACAGGGGTATTGAAGCTTTCTTT
- | TRBJ2-5 | TRBV7-2 | - | CASSPGSREETQYF | TGTGCCAGCAGCCCAGGGTCTCGGGAGGAGACCCAGTACTTC
- | TRBJ1-1 | TRBV5-1 | - | CASSKLQVKMNTEAFF | TGCGCCAGCAGCAAGTTACAGGTTAAAATGAACACTGAAGCTTTCTTT
once | TRBJ2-3 | TRBV18 | TRBD2 | CASSPMLTSGDSDTQYF | TGTGCCAGCTCACCGATGTTGACTAGCGGGGATTCAGATACGCAGTATTTT
few | TRBJ2-5 | TRBV24-1 | TRBD1 | CATSDRQGTQETQYF | TGTGCCACCAGTGACCGACAGGGAACACAAGAGACCCAGTACTTC
once | TRBJ1-5 | TRBV19 | TRBD1 | CASAPGQASNQPQHF | TGTGCCAGTGCTCCGGGACAGGCTAGCAATCAGCCCCAGCATTTT
- | TRBJ1-4 | TRBV27 | TRBD1 | CASGEQGSTNEKLFF | TGTGCCAGCGGAGAACAGGGGTCAACTAATGAAAAACTGTTTTTT
- | TRBJ1-6 | TRBV30 | - | CAWSVALRQSMSPLHF | TGTGCCTGGAGTGTTGCCCTCCGACAGTCGATGTCACCCCTCCACTTT
once | TRBJ2-1 | TRBV4-2 | TRBD2 | CASSQDGGAGVYNEQFF | TGTGCCAGCAGCCAAGATGGTGGGGCGGGGGTTTACAATGAGCAGTTCTTC
once | TRBJ1-4 | TRBV18 | - | CASSNTGSEKLFF | TGTGCCAGCTCAAACACAGGGTCCGAAAAACTGTTTTTT
- | TRBJ1-1 | TRBV11-2 | - | CASSFSESEAFF | TGTGCCAGCAGCTTTAGTGAGTCTGAAGCTTTCTTT